This T cell receptor (beta chain) is drawn from a study of persistence of HIV-infected CD4 T cells. About the research overall: Up to about 200 mL blood was drawn at multiple time points; a couple of donors had single-time leukapheresis.

This was the immunoSEQ version 4 assay in survey mode. Profiled with immunoSEQ multiplex PCR; TCRdb holds only in-frame clones, not every one. This sample yields about 47,000 clones, of which approximately 91% are seen a single time; under 2% belongs to the top ten. Nonspecific anti-CD3/anti-CD28 bead stimulation represents the broad CD4+ T cell repertoire. Sorting selected CD4+ T cells upregulating both CD40 ligand and CD69. Donors had CD4+ T cell counts above 400 cells/uL and were CMV-seropositive. PBMCs were depleted of CD8+ T cells before stimulation. This clone showed up just a few times. Its antigen remains unidentified. Trimming took 5 bases from V and 8 from J, leaving 15 bases between them. The CDR3 consists of 13 residues. Germline V gene sequence: CDR1 SEHNR, CDR2 FQNEAQ (reference sequence).

The input for sequencing was CD4+ T cells sorted from PBMCs after approximately 20-hour stimulation, taken from a patient who received antiretroviral therapy. The receptor was isolated from an adult man with HIV who was CMV-seropositive. The chain employs TRBV7-9 and TRBJ1-2; D is possibly TRBD1 (6 bases). CDR3 residues: CASSPAGGGGYTF. CDR3 nucleotides: TGTGCCAGCAGCCCCGCGGGAGGGGGAGGCTACACCTTC.